This T cell receptor (beta chain) was recorded in a study of regulatory T cells in long-lasting Graves disease. This clonotype was recorded at least ten times. Germline CDR1 reads MDHEN; CDR2 reads SYDVKM. The CDR3 has 12 amino acids. J gave up 2 bases and V 10 bases, and 4 bases lay outside the gene matches. Time point described: persistent/refractory GD, antithyroid drugs over 5 years with positive TRAb. Making the TCR library involved RNA that had been extracted from PBMCs. Researchers made TCR beta libraries by using iRepertoire HTBI primers and running Arm-PCR on CDR3 regions. A single record per CDR3 protein comes from TCRdb applying MiXCR to the multiplex PCR reads. The top ten clones hold over 10% of a sample with roughly 490,000 distinct CDR3 sequences, 22% of them seen once.

The sequence was collected from a female donor with Graves disease. The V call is TRBV28, the J call TRBJ2-7; 8 bases align to TRBD1. The material was peripheral blood mononuclear cells (PBMCs), obtained when the disease was refractory, from a patient treated with antithyroid drugs. This CDR3 is CATTGDAYEQYF. The CDR3 coding sequence is TGTGCCACGACAGGGGACGCCTACGAGCAGTACTTC.